This TCR beta chain stems from a study of glioma-infiltrating T cells after dendritic cell vaccination. J lost 3 bases, V lost 6 bases, and 5 bases had no gene match. This CDR3 comprises 14 residues. Per germline, CDR1 MNHEY and CDR2 SVGAGI. Stated time point: after dendritic cell vaccination, including at tumor progression/relapse. Fresh-frozen tumor tissue and more than two years of survival data were available for all. Isocitrate dehydrogenase mutation was absent in all glioblastoma patients. Sequencing used immunoSEQ multiplex PCR; TCRdb keeps in-frame clones, though not all of them. The sample yields about 110,000 clones, 90% seen once.

The clonotype comes from a human donor with glioblastoma. Sequenced here: blood, sampled after dendritic cell vaccination. The chain is built from TRBV6-5 and TRBJ2-7, with TRBD1 identical over 10 bases. Written as DNA, the CDR3 is TGTGCCAGCAGGAAGACAGGGGGCGTCTACGAGCAGTACTTC. Its protein product is CASRKTGGVYEQYF.